A single sample gave rise to the 30 T cell receptor beta chains below, sequenced in a study of T-cell reconstitution after alpha-beta-depleted transplantation in children (dated by TCRdb to about 2016). Library construction relied on PCR. Reads for this sample came from an Illumina HiSeq 2500. TCR library preparation used molecular barcoding, with unique molecular identifiers applied to normalize quantification of the TCRbeta repertoire. TCRdb handled the public reads itself, with Q25 trimming in fastp and clone calling in MiXCR, and kept productive beta chains. Every entry covers one CDR3 protein and lists the most common genes and DNA from its rows. The sample table holds about 500,000 distinct CDR3 sequences, of which roughly 33% were seen once. The ten largest clones represent around 2.5% of the sample. The sample in question was PBMCs from the stem cell graft donor, obtained from the stem cell graft. The origin of the receptors is a human donor who donated a stem cell graft to a child with aplastic anemia.

J is TRBJ1-2 and V is TRBV3-1; TRBD1 agrees at 11 bases. The CDR3 is made up of 15 amino acids. Germline lookup yields CDR1 LGHDT and CDR2 YNNKEL (reference sequence). V shed 4 bases and J 7 bases; nucleotides not matched to a gene: 8. CDR3 loop: CASSPNGQGAGGYTF. For the CDR3, the DNA is TGTGCCAGCAGCCCAAACGGACAGGGGGCGGGTGGCTACACCTTC.

The CDR3 coding sequence is TGTGCCACCAAGACTAGCGGGAGTTGGGATGAGCAGTTCTTC. Protein sequence: CATKTSGSWDEQFF. The chain recombines TRBV10-3 with TRBJ2-1; 12 bases map to TRBD2. Per germline, CDR1 ENHRY and CDR2 SYGVKD. CDR3 length: 14 residues. V lost 10 bases, J lost 8 bases, and 9 bases stayed unmatched.

The chain employs TRBV7-7 and TRBJ2-2, with D perhaps matching TRBD2 (6 bases). This CDR3 comprises 15 residues. The germline V gene has CDR1 SSHAT and CDR2 FNYEAQ (reference sequence). Trimming pared 4 bases from V and 0 bases from J, leaving 9 bases between. The CDR3 DNA follows: TGTGCCAGCAGCTCGCGGGATTCGAACACCGGGGAGCTGTTTTTT. Its protein product is CASSSRDSNTGELFF. Full variable domain (outside the CDR3, taken from reference TRBV7-7 and TRBJ2-2): GAGVSQSPRYKVTKRGQDVTLRCDPISSHATLYWYQQALGQGPEFLTYFNYEAQPDKSGLPSDRFSAERPEGSISTLTIQRTEQRDSAMYRCASSSRDSNTGELFFGEGSRLTVL.

This clonotype occurred a few times. The chain employs TRBV20-1 and TRBJ1-2; weak D call: TRBD1 (5 bases). CDR1 is DFQATT, CDR2 SNEGSKA, per germline (reference sequence). The CDR3 covers 13 residues. The V gene lost 6 bases and the J gene lost 4 bases, with 15 bases spanning the gap. CDR3 in amino acids: CSAATGTFYGYTF. The CDR3 bases are TGCAGTGCGGCGACCGGGACCTTCTATGGCTACACCTTC.

This clonotype has only a few counts. J is TRBJ2-6 and V is TRBV13; tentatively, D is TRBD2 (5 bases). CDR1 is PRHDT and CDR2 is FYEKMQ in the germline V gene (reference sequence). The CDR3 totals 15 residues. Trimming stripped 3 bases from V and 4 bases from J, with 10 bases between. CDR3 DNA sequence: TGTGCCAGCAGCTTCGTGGGAGCCGGGGCCAACGTCCTGACTTTC. This codes for CASSFVGAGANVLTF.

This clonotype was counted at least ten times. This rearrangement joins TRBV25-1 to TRBJ1-5; 8 bases are shared with TRBD1. This CDR3 is 15 amino acids long. The V gene's germline CDR1 is MGHDK and CDR2 SYGVNS. V trimming: 6 bases; J trimming: 2 bases; junction bases outside the gene matches: 6. DNA of the CDR3: TGTGCCAGCAGCGGCCCGGGACAGGGCAATCAGCCCCAGCATTTT. This translates into CASSGPGQGNQPQHF. The variable domain in full, completed from reference TRBV25-1 and TRBJ1-5, reads EADIYQTPRYLVIGTGKKITLECSQTMGHDKMYWYQQDPGMELHLIHYSYGVNSTEKGDLSSESTVSRIRTEHFPLTLESARPSHTSQYLCASSGPGQGNQPQHFGDGTRLSIL.

The chain combines TRBV20-1 with TRBJ2-5; 15 nucleotides align to TRBD2. Germline V gene data show CDR1 as DFQATT and CDR2 as SNEGSKA (reference sequence). The CDR3 is made up of 20 amino acids. With 0 bases clipped from V and 5 bases from J, the junction kept 16 bases outside the gene matches. The CDR3 nucleotides are TGCAGTGCTAGAGACCCCAAACGGACTAGCGGGAGGGCCTGGTCTGAGACCCAGTACTTC. Protein sequence: CSARDPKRTSGRAWSETQYF.

In its sample, this clonotype was seen a few times. J is TRBJ1-3 and V is TRBV20-1, with a tentative D call TRBD1 (5 bases). Germline lookup yields CDR1 DFQATT and CDR2 SNEGSKA (reference sequence). With 3 bases removed from V and 4 bases from J, the gap between germline ends came to 16 bases. The CDR3 covers 15 residues. For the CDR3, the DNA is TGCAGTGCTAGTACCGCCGGGACCGTCGGAAACACCATATATTTT. This encodes CSASTAGTVGNTIYF.

This clonotype came up a few times. The J gene is TRBJ1-1, the V gene TRBV5-8, with TRBD1 as a possible D gene (6 bases). The CDR3 sequence is 13 residues long. The germline V and J ends were trimmed by 0 bases and 8 bases, with 11 bases remaining between them. Germline V lookup: CDR1 SGHTS, CDR2 YDEGEE. This CDR3 is CASSLAGEPEAFF. The CDR3 DNA reads as TGTGCCAGCAGCTTGGCAGGGGAGCCCGAAGCTTTCTTT.

J is TRBJ2-1 and V is TRBV6-2 or TRBV6-3, with D perhaps matching TRBD1 or TRBD2 (5 bases each). V lost 5 bases and J lost 0, with 26 bases in between. CDR1 is MNHEY and CDR2 is SVGEGT in the germline V gene. The length of the CDR3 is 20 residues. Here the CDR3 DNA reads TGTGCCAGCAGTCCCCGGAGGCAGGGCAACTACTTAAGCTCCTACAATGAGCAGTTCTTC. Translated, it gives CASSPRRQGNYLSSYNEQFF.

The rearrangement links TRBV12-3 or TRBV12-4 to TRBJ2-7; possible D gene TRBD2, 6 bases. Trimming left V 6 bases short and J 3 bases short, with 12 bases between. The CDR3 consists of 13 residues. CDR3 in amino acids: CASSRGRFYEQYV. The CDR3 coding sequence is TGTGCCAGCAGCCGGGGGAGGTTCTACGAGCAGTACGTC.

V gene TRBV11-3 combines with J gene TRBJ2-3; 7 bases fit TRBD1. The V and J ends lost 5 bases and 8 bases, in that order; junction bases with no gene match: 13. Germline V CDR1 and CDR2: SGHNT, YENEEA. The CDR3 loop spans 15 amino acids. This chain's CDR3 is CASSRTGTAWTTQYF. DNA of the CDR3: TGTGCCAGCAGCCGTACCGGGACAGCATGGACTACGCAGTATTTT.

The chain employs TRBV12-3 or TRBV12-4 and TRBJ1-5; the D is unclear. This CDR3 comprises 16 residues. The germline V and J ends were trimmed by 6 bases and 6 bases, with 21 bases remaining between them. CDR3 nucleotides: TGTGCCAGCAGCTCGTCGGGTGATATTGTCGGTCAGCCCCAGCATTTT. As protein: CASSSSGDIVGQPQHF.

V gene TRBV5-1 combines with J gene TRBJ2-2; D not certain. CDR1 SGHRS and CDR2 YFSETQ come from the germline V gene. The length of the CDR3 is 16 residues. The V end lost 5 bases, the J end lost 0 bases, and 14 bases lay between the germline ends. CDR3 DNA: TGCGCCAGCAGTCCCCACGGAACCTCGAACACCGGGGAGCTGTTTTTT. Translating gives CASSPHGTSNTGELFF.

This clonotype was detected only a few times. J is TRBJ2-1 and V is TRBV5-1; D is uncertain. V was shortened by 2 bases and J by 3 bases, with 15 bases between the two germline ends. Germline V lookup: CDR1 SGHRS, CDR2 YFSETQ. The length of the CDR3 is 16 residues. The CDR3 sequence is CASSLIPVDLYNEQFF. CDR3 nucleotides: TGCGCCAGCAGCTTAATACCTGTAGACCTCTACAATGAGCAGTTCTTC. Complete variable domain (other parts from reference TRBV5-1 and TRBJ2-1): KAGVTQTPRYLIKTRGQQVTLSCSPISGHRSVSWYQQTPGQGLQFLFEYFSETQRNKGNFPGRFSGRQFSNSRSEMNVSTLELGDSALYLCASSLIPVDLYNEQFFGPGTRLTVL.

A few counts support this clonotype. The genes are TRBV12-3 or TRBV12-4 and TRBJ1-1; D is unclear. This CDR3 comprises 13 residues. V was shortened by 6 bases and J by 3 bases, with 11 bases between the two germline ends. The CDR3 sequence is CASRRNRDTEAFF. In nucleotides, the CDR3 is TGTGCCAGCAGACGCAACAGAGACACTGAAGCTTTCTTT.

This clonotype was recorded a few times. The chain employs TRBV10-1 and TRBJ1-1; TRBD1 agrees at 11 bases. Germline assignment: CDR1 WNHNN and CDR2 SYGVQD (reference sequence). V was clipped by 8 bases and J by 12 bases; unmatched bases: 17. CDR3 length equals 15 residues. CDR3 in DNA: TGCGCCAGCTCGACTACCGGACAGGGGGCCGCTCGGACTTTCTTT. Amino acid sequence: CASSTTGQGAARTFF.

The genes are TRBV3-1 and TRBJ2-3, with D possibly TRBD1 on 5 matching bases. Germline V gene data show CDR1 as LGHDT and CDR2 as YNNKEL (reference sequence). V shed 0 bases and J shed 3 bases, with 10 bases lying between them. This CDR3 has 15 amino acids. CDR3 residues: CASSQDPTETDTQYF. The CDR3 nucleotides read TGTGCCAGCAGCCAAGATCCGACAGAGACAGATACGCAGTATTTT.

This clonotype was detected a few times. The J gene is TRBJ1-4, the V gene TRBV27, with D possibly matching TRBD1 (6 bases). CDR1 MNHEY and CDR2 SMNVEV come from the germline V gene (reference sequence). Trimming shortened V by 0 bases and J by 6 bases, and 8 bases separated the two germline ends. This CDR3 comprises 14 residues. As DNA, the CDR3 is TGTGCCAGCAGTTTATCGCAGGGGCATGAAAAACTGTTTTTT. This gives the protein CASSLSQGHEKLFF.

There are a few counts of this clonotype. CDR3 sequence (DNA): TGTGCCAGCAGCTTAAGACAGGGTAAAGGAAACACCATATATTTT. Amino acid sequence: CASSLRQGKGNTIYF. The rearrangement links TRBV11-3 to TRBJ1-3, with 7 positions matching TRBD1. The junction had 5 bases not matched to a gene; V was cut back by 2 bases and J by 4 bases. The germline V gene encodes CDR1 SGHNT and CDR2 YENEEA. The CDR3 runs 15 residues.

There are many counts of this clonotype. This chain uses TRBV5-1 with TRBJ1-4; no clear D. V was cut by 0 bases and J by 2 bases, with 8 bases left in between. Germline lookup yields CDR1 SGHRS and CDR2 YFSETQ. The CDR3 totals 15 residues. The CDR3 region has the DNA TGCGCCAGCAGCTTGGAGGGTGCGACTAATGAAAAACTGTTTTTT. Its protein is CASSLEGATNEKLFF.

This clonotype occurred a few times. CDR3 sequence (DNA): TGTGCCAGCAGTTTACAGGGGTTATCCGGGGAGCTGTTTTTT. This codes for CASSLQGLSGELFF. This chain uses TRBV5-4 with TRBJ2-2, with 7 bases fitting TRBD1. Unmatched junction bases numbered 7, after V lost 5 bases and J lost 6 bases. Germline V gene sequence: CDR1 SGHNT, CDR2 YYREEE (reference sequence). The CDR3 loop spans 14 amino acids.

The rearrangement joins TRBV20-1 to TRBJ2-1, with 8 bases aligning to TRBD1. Germline V lookup: CDR1 DFQATT, CDR2 SNEGSKA (reference sequence). The CDR3 extends over 12 amino acids. V dropped 5 bases and J dropped 9; count of bases not matched to a gene: 6. CDR3 in DNA: TGCAGTGCTCCCGACAGGGGCAGTGAGCAGTTCTTC. Translation: CSAPDRGSEQFF.

The chain has TRBV2 and TRBJ2-2; D is uncertain. The CDR3 sequence is 13 residues long. Trimming removed 4 bases from V and 7 bases from J, with 10 bases in between. Germline V gives CDR1 SNHLY, CDR2 FYNNEI. In DNA, the CDR3 is TGTGCCAGCAGTGTCGACCGGTACGGGGAGCTGTTTTTT. Protein sequence: CASSVDRYGELFF.

The chain links TRBV18 to TRBJ1-5; D remains ambiguous. Germline values: CDR1 KGHSH, CDR2 LQKENI. This CDR3 comprises 14 residues. Trimming took off 2 bases at V and 0 bases at J, with 5 bases between the two ends. CDR3 DNA: TGTGCCAGCTCACCAGCTACTAGCAATCAGCCCCAGCATTTT. Protein product: CASSPATSNQPQHF.

This clonotype was observed a few times. The V call is TRBV20-1, the J call TRBJ1-3; D uncertain. There are 15 residues in the CDR3. Germline CDR1 and CDR2: DFQATT and SNEGSKA (reference sequence). V was clipped by 2 bases and J by 4 bases, with 15 bases between them. The CDR3: CSARNEGSIGNTIYF. In nucleotides, the CDR3 is TGCAGTGCTAGAAATGAGGGCTCAATCGGAAACACCATATATTTT.

The V and J genes are TRBV6-2 or TRBV6-3 and TRBJ2-7; D ambiguous. Germline V lookup: CDR1 MNHEY, CDR2 SVGEGT. This CDR3 comprises 14 residues. V gave up 2 bases and J gave up 5 bases, with 13 bases separating them. CDR3 residues: CASSYVEGADEQYV. The CDR3 DNA sequence: TGTGCCAGCAGTTACGTCGAAGGAGCAGACGAGCAGTACGTC.

The table lists this clonotype with a few counts. This chain links TRBV7-2 with TRBJ2-1, with 15 positions matching TRBD2. V trimming: 5 bases; J trimming: 10 bases; junction bases outside the gene matches: 9. The CDR3 runs to 16 residues. The V gene's germline CDR1 is SGHTA and CDR2 FQGNSA. CDR3 nucleotides: TGTGCCAGCAGCCGTTCCGGGACTAGCGGGGGGAGGGAGCAGTTCTTC. Amino acid sequence: CASSRSGTSGGREQFF. Together with reference TRBV7-2 and TRBJ2-1, the CDR3 gives the full variable domain: GAGVSQSPSNKVTEKGKDVELRCDPISGHTALYWYRQSLGQGLEFLIYFQGNSAPDKSGLPSDRFSAERTGGSVSTLTIQRTQQEDSAVYLCASSRSGTSGGREQFFGPGTRLTVL.

V and J are TRBV10-3 and TRBJ1-1; D may be TRBD1 (5 bases). This CDR3 is built from 14 residues. Germline V lookup: CDR1 ENHRY, CDR2 SYGVKD. V was clipped by 3 bases and J by 5 bases, with 13 bases between them. The CDR3 spells CAISEDSFSTEAFF. CDR3 nucleotides: TGTGCCATCAGTGAAGACAGCTTCTCGACTGAAGCTTTCTTT.

Only a few counts were recorded for this clonotype. The chain employs TRBV20-1 and TRBJ2-5; D is possibly TRBD1 (6 bases). Germline CDR1 is DFQATT and CDR2 is SNEGSKA (reference sequence). Trimming took 2 bases from V and 3 from J, leaving 10 bases between them. There are 13 residues in the CDR3. The CDR3 sequence is CSARITGKETQYF. The CDR3, as DNA: TGCAGTGCTAGAATTACAGGGAAAGAGACCCAGTACTTC.